These 27 T cell receptor beta chains came from one sample sequenced in a study of shared clonotypes between healthy human individuals. Here immunoSEQ multiplex PCR was the method, and the copy in TCRdb shows in-frame clones only, minus some. This sample has approximately 2.3 million clones, with over 85% found just once. The specimen sequenced was naive CD4+ T cells from PBMCs. Specified subset: CD45RA+ positively selected. The receptors were sampled from a man between 18 and 29 years old in good health. Some clones in this sample may be carry-over from other donors' samples.

This clone was observed once. CDR3 coding DNA: TGTGCCAGCAGTGGCGACCCGGGACAATTAGAGACCCAGTACTTC. It translates to CASSGDPGQLETQYF. This chain connects TRBV28 to TRBJ2-5; perhaps TRBD1 as D (6 bases). CDR3 length: 15 residues. V dropped 5 bases and J dropped 4 bases, with 17 bases sitting between them. Germline CDR1 MDHEN, CDR2 SYDVKM.

This sequence joins TRBV29-1 and TRBJ1-2; D call uncertain. Trimming left V 3 bases short and J 2 bases short, with 10 bases between. Per germline, CDR1 SQVTM and CDR2 ANQGSEA. The CDR3 runs 13 residues. The CDR3 here is CSVDKGLNYGYTF. The CDR3 DNA sequence: TGCAGCGTTGATAAGGGTTTAAACTATGGCTACACCTTC. Based on the CDR3 plus reference TRBV29-1 and TRBJ1-2, the full variable domain is SAVISQKPSRDICQRGTSLTIQCQVDSQVTMMFWYRQQPGQSLTLIATANQGSEATYESGFVIDKFPISRPNLTFSTLTVSNMSPEDSSIYLCSVDKGLNYGYTFGSGTRLTVV.

For this clone: Distinct nucleotide sequences in the sample also encode this CDR3. The J gene is TRBJ2-4, the V gene TRBV19; D possibly corresponds to TRBD2 (6 bases). This CDR3 is built from 13 residues. Trimming left V 9 bases short and J 0 bases short, with 9 bases between. Germline loops: CDR1 LNHDA, CDR2 SQIVND (reference sequence). The chain's CDR3 is CASRGLAKNIQYF. CDR3 coding DNA: TGTGCCAGCCGGGGGTTAGCCAAAAACATTCAGTACTTC.

The V gene is TRBV4-1, the J gene TRBJ2-7; no clear D gene. This CDR3 region has 19 residues. Germline-derived CDR1 and CDR2 are MGHRA and YSYEKL. V lost 1 base to trimming and J lost 1 base, with 23 bases between them. CDR3 nucleotides: TGCGCCAGCAGCCAAGTGATGACGGTGGGCAGGCGAACTTCCTACGAGCAGTACTTC. Its translation: CASSQVMTVGRRTSYEQYF.

V usage is TRBV30 and J usage is TRBJ1-3, with 8 bases fitting TRBD1. The CDR3 extends over 17 amino acids. Germline lookup yields CDR1 GTSNPN and CDR2 SVGIG (reference sequence). V dropped 8 bases and J dropped 3; count of bases not matched to a gene: 18. The CDR3 is CAGPRWDRTTGGNTIYF. The CDR3, as DNA: TGTGCCGGGCCGAGGTGGGACAGGACCACTGGTGGAAACACCATATATTTT.

This chain uses TRBV5-5 with TRBJ1-4; D is undetermined. This CDR3 has 14 amino acids. CDR1 is SGHKS and CDR2 is YYEKEE in the germline V gene (reference sequence). V lost 5 bases and J 4 bases, leaving 12 bases between the germline ends. The CDR3 bases are TGTGCCAGCAGTCGAGACTCGGGTAATGAAAAACTGTTTTTT. Encoded protein: CASSRDSGNEKLFF.

This chain joins TRBV6-6 and TRBJ1-5, with D hard to call. CDR3 length: 14 residues. Germline V lookup: CDR1 MNHNY, CDR2 SVGAGI (reference sequence). V was cut by 6 bases and J by 4 bases, with 13 bases left in between. CDR3 sequence (DNA): TGTGCCAGCAGACAAACTCGGGGTAATCAGCCCCAGCATTTT. Protein product: CASRQTRGNQPQHF.

The V gene is TRBV5-4, the J gene TRBJ2-7; D may be TRBD1 (6 bases). CDR3 size: 15 residues. The ends were cut back, 2 bases at V and 2 bases at J, with 14 bases in the middle. Germline CDR1 is SGHNT and CDR2 is YYREEE (reference sequence). The CDR3 DNA sequence: TGTGCCAGCAGCTTCCTCAGGGGAGAAACCTACGAGCAGTACTTC. This codes for CASSFLRGETYEQYF.

CDR3 protein: CASSGGQIGYEQYF. The CDR3 nucleotides read TGTGCCAGCAGCGGAGGACAGATCGGGTACGAGCAGTACTTC. This chain joins TRBV9 and TRBJ2-7, with D possibly matching TRBD1 (6 bases). This CDR3 comprises 14 residues. The V and J ends lost 3 bases and 4 bases respectively, with 14 bases between them. CDR1 is SGDLS, CDR2 YYNGEE, per germline.

The chain employs TRBV5-1 and TRBJ2-3; D might be TRBD2 (5 bases). Germline V CDR1 and CDR2: SGHRS, YFSETQ. The CDR3 loop spans 13 amino acids. Trimming stripped 4 bases from V and 6 bases from J, with 12 bases between. In DNA, the CDR3 is TGCGCCAGCAGCGACCCACTAGGGGATACGCAGTATTTT. As protein: CASSDPLGDTQYF.

This chain connects TRBV18 to TRBJ2-2; D gene uncertain. There are 18 residues in the CDR3. CDR1 is KGHSH and CDR2 is LQKENI in the germline V gene. V lost 3 bases and J 0 bases, leaving 17 bases between the germline ends. As DNA, the CDR3 is TGTGCCAGCTCACCTAGTCCGTCGGCCAGCTCGAACACCGGGGAGCTGTTTTTT. This gives the protein CASSPSPSASSNTGELFF.

This sequence joins TRBV6-4 and TRBJ2-1; weak D call: TRBD2 (5 bases). This CDR3 comprises 13 residues. V lost 5 bases and J lost 8, with 13 bases in between. CDR1 and CDR2 (germline): MRHNA, SNTAGT. CDR3 amino acids: CASSPRISDEQFF. CDR3 bases: TGTGCCAGCAGTCCCAGGATTAGCGATGAGCAGTTCTTC.

The chain joins TRBV9 to TRBJ2-3; D not resolved. Trimming left V 3 bases short and J 7 bases short, with 9 bases between. Germline loops: CDR1 SGDLS, CDR2 YYNGEE. CDR3 length: 12 amino acids. Here the CDR3 reads CASSARGNTQYF. Here the CDR3 DNA reads TGTGCCAGCAGCGCCCGTGGGAATACGCAGTATTTT.

This sequence joins TRBV18 and TRBJ1-2; no clear D. Per the germline V gene, CDR1 is KGHSH and CDR2 is LQKENI. The CDR3 runs 16 residues. The V and J ends lost 2 bases and 8 bases respectively, with 21 bases between them. DNA of the CDR3: TGTGCCAGCTCACCAATCACTGGACCCAACGTTCGCGGCTACACCTTC. Residues: CASSPITGPNVRGYTF.

This rearrangement joins TRBV5-1 to TRBJ2-7, with 11 positions matching TRBD2. CDR1 is SGHRS and CDR2 is YFSETQ in the germline V gene. The CDR3 length is 14 residues. Trimming cost V 5 bases and J 3 bases; bases outside gene matches: 4. The CDR3 region has the DNA TGCGCCAGCAGGTTTACTAGCGGGAGCTACGAGCAGTACTTC. As protein: CASRFTSGSYEQYF.

V is TRBV28 and J is TRBJ2-7, with a tentative D call TRBD2 (5 bases). Trimming pared 5 bases from V and 6 bases from J, leaving 20 bases between. The CDR3 runs 15 residues. Germline V gene lookup returns CDR1 MDHEN and CDR2 SYDVKM. CDR3 amino acids: CASSPTMTARAEQYF. CDR3 nucleotide sequence: TGTGCCAGCAGTCCGACTATGACCGCTAGAGCCGAGCAGTACTTC.

This rearrangement joins TRBV30 to TRBJ1-2; D is uncertain. There are 12 residues in the CDR3. Looked up from germline, CDR1 is GTSNPN and CDR2 is SVGIG (reference sequence). The V end was cut by 3 bases, the J end by 8 bases, with 13 bases between. The CDR3 here is CAWRGEGPGYTF. CDR3 coding DNA: TGTGCCTGGAGGGGTGAGGGTCCGGGCTACACCTTC. The complete variable domain, with remaining parts taken from reference TRBV30 and TRBJ1-2, reads SQTIHQWPATLVQPVGSPLSLECTVEGTSNPNLYWYRQAAGRGLQLLFYSVGIGQISSEVPQNLSASRPQDRQFILSSKKLLLSDSGFYLCAWRGEGPGYTFGSGTRLTVV.

This clone occurred once. The chain has TRBV15 and TRBJ2-2; D may correspond to TRBD1 or TRBD2 (5 bases each). V lost 0 bases and J lost 3, with 11 bases in between. This CDR3 is 16 amino acids long. Germline-derived CDR1 and CDR2 are LNHNV and YYDKDF (reference sequence). CDR3 loop: CATSRDRDRYTGELFF. DNA for the CDR3: TGTGCCACCAGCAGAGATCGGGACCGGTACACCGGGGAGCTGTTTTTT. Looking up the rest from reference TRBV15 and TRBJ2-2 gives the full variable domain: DAMVIQNPRYQVTQFGKPVTLSCSQTLNHNVMYWYQQKSSQAPKLLFHYYDKDFNNEADTPDNFQSRRPNTSFCFLDIRSPGLGDTAMYLCATSRDRDRYTGELFFGEGSRLTVL.

V gene TRBV30 combines with J gene TRBJ2-5; D gene ambiguous. This CDR3 has 13 residues. V lost 0 bases and J 5 bases, leaving 10 bases between the germline ends. CDR1 and CDR2 from the germline V gene are GTSNPN and SVGIG (reference sequence). The CDR3 region has the DNA TGTGCCTGGAGTGTACGGCCCCTGGAGACCCAGTACTTC. Amino acid sequence: CAWSVRPLETQYF.

The V call is TRBV28, the J call TRBJ2-4; D is possibly TRBD2 (6 bases). This CDR3 comprises 16 residues. Trimming took off 3 bases at V and 0 bases at J, with 12 bases between the two ends. Per germline, CDR1 MDHEN and CDR2 SYDVKM. The CDR3 loop is CASSFGGSLAKNIQYF. CDR3 nucleotides: TGTGCCAGCAGTTTCGGGGGAAGCCTAGCCAAAAACATTCAGTACTTC.

V gene TRBV11-2 combines with J gene TRBJ2-3; D is uncertain. Germline CDR1 SGHAT, CDR2 FQNNGV. V was clipped by 0 bases and J by 3 bases, with 10 bases between them. The CDR3 runs to 15 residues. The CDR3 sequence is CASSLDHSVTDTQYF. The CDR3, as DNA: TGTGCCAGCAGCTTAGACCACAGCGTGACAGATACGCAGTATTTT. Full variable domain (remainder filled in from reference TRBV11-2 and TRBJ2-3): EAGVAQSPRYKIIEKRQSVAFWCNPISGHATLYWYQQILGQGPKLLIQFQNNGVVDDSQLPKDRFSAERLKGVDSTLKIQPAKLEDSAVYLCASSLDHSVTDTQYFGPGTRLTVL.

The V and J genes are TRBV19 and TRBJ1-1, with 7 bases fitting TRBD1. The CDR3 extends over 13 amino acids. The trim removed 10 bases at V and 4 bases at J, leaving 9 bases unmatched. CDR1 LNHDA and CDR2 SQIVND come from the germline V gene (reference sequence). The chain's CDR3 is CATSTGKGTEAFF. The CDR3 coding sequence is TGTGCCACCTCGACAGGGAAGGGCACTGAAGCTTTCTTT.

This clone was picked up one time. The CDR3 loop is CASSLTERHTGDFYF. In DNA, the CDR3 is TGTGCCAGCAGCCTCACTGAGCGACACACGGGGGACTTTTACTTC. The chain recombines TRBV4-2 with TRBJ2-5; a possible D gene is TRBD2 (6 bases). The germline CDR1 and CDR2 sequences are LGHNA and YNFKEQ. V was pared by 4 bases and J by 14 bases, with 26 bases between. The CDR3 has 15 residues.

This chain links TRBV4-1 with TRBJ2-7; D is ambiguous. CDR1 MGHRA and CDR2 YSYEKL come from the germline V gene. The V gene lost 0 bases and the J gene lost 3 bases, with 18 bases spanning the gap. The length of the CDR3 is 17 residues. CDR3 loop: CASSQERRLSTVYEQYF. The CDR3 region has the DNA TGCGCCAGCAGCCAAGAAAGACGGCTCTCAACCGTCTACGAGCAGTACTTC.

V gene TRBV6-5 combines with J gene TRBJ1-1; D is uncertain. CDR3 length: 12 amino acids. Deletions cut 6 bases from V and 2 bases from J, with 7 bases between. From germline, CDR1 is MNHEY and CDR2 SVGAGI. CDR3 amino acids: CASRSRNTEAFF. In nucleotides, the CDR3 is TGTGCCAGCAGGTCGAGAAACACTGAAGCTTTCTTT.

The J gene is TRBJ1-1, the V gene TRBV28; 9 bases are shared with TRBD1. Trimming cost V 7 bases and J 4 bases; bases outside gene matches: 13. CDR1 is MDHEN, CDR2 SYDVKM, per germline. This CDR3 has 16 residues. The CDR3: CASIILPGQGSTEAFF. The DNA of the CDR3 is TGTGCCAGCATCATTCTTCCGGGACAGGGAAGCACTGAAGCTTTCTTT.

The chain uses TRBV19 and TRBJ2-2, with D tentatively TRBD1 (5 bases). There are 14 residues in the CDR3. Trimming removed 6 bases from V and 1 base from J, with 9 bases in between. Germline V gene lookup returns CDR1 LNHDA and CDR2 SQIVND (reference sequence). CDR3 coding DNA: TGTGCCAGTAGCCCACAGGTGAACACCGGGGAGCTGTTTTTT. Translation gives CASSPQVNTGELFF.